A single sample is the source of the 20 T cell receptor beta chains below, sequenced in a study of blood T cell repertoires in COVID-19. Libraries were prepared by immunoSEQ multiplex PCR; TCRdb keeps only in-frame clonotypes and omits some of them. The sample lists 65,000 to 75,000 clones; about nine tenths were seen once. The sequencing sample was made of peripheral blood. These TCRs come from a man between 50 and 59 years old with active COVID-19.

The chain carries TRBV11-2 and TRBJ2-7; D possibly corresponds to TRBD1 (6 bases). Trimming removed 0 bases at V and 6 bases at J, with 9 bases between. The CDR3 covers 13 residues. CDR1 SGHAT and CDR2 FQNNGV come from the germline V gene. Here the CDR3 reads CASSLDLRGEQYF. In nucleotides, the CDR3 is TGTGCCAGCAGCTTAGATCTCAGGGGCGAGCAGTACTTC.

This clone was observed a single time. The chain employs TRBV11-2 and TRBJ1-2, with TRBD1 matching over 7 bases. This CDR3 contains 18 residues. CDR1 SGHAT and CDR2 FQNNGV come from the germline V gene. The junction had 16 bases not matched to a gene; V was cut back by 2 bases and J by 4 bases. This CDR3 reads CASSLRPGTALYSYGYTF. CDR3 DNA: TGTGCCAGCAGCTTACGGCCCGGGACAGCTCTTTACAGCTATGGCTACACCTTC.

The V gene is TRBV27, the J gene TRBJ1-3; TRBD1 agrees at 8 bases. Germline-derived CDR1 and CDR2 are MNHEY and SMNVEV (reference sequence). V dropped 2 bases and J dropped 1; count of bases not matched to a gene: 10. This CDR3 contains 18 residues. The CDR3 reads CASSLRGPQGASGNTIYF. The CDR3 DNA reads TGTGCCAGCAGTTTAAGGGGGCCGCAGGGGGCTTCTGGAAACACCATATATTTT.

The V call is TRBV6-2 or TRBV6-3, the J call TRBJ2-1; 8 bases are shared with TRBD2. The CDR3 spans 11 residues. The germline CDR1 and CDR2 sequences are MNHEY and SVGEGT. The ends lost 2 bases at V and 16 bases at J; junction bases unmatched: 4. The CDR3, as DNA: TGTGCCAGCAGTTACCCCGGGACTAGTTTCTTC. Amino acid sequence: CASSYPGTSFF.

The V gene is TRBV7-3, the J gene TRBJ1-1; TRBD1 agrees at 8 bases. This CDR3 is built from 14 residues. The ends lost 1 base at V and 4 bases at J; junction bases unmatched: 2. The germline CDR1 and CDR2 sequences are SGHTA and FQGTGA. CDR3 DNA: TGTGCCAGCAGCTTAAACAGGGGGAGCACTGAAGCTTTCTTT. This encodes CASSLNRGSTEAFF.

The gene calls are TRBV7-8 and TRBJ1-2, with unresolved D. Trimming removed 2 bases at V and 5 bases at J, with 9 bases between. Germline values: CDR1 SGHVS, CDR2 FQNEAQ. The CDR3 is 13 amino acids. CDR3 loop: CASSLQVQYGYTF. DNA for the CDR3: TGTGCCAGCAGCTTACAGGTGCAATATGGCTACACCTTC.

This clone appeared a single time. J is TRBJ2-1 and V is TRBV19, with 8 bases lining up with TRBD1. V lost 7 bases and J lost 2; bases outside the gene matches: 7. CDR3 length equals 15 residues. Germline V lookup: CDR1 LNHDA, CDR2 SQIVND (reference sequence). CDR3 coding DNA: TGTGCCAGTACCATGGACAGGGCCCCCTACAATGAGCAGTTCTTC. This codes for CASTMDRAPYNEQFF.

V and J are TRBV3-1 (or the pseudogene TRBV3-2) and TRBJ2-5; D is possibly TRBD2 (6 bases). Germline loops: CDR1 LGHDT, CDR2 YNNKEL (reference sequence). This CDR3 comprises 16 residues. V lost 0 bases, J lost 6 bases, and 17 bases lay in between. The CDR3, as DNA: TGTGCCAGCAGCCAAGATAAAGGGACTCTCCGGAAGACCCAGTACTTC. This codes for CASSQDKGTLRKTQYF.

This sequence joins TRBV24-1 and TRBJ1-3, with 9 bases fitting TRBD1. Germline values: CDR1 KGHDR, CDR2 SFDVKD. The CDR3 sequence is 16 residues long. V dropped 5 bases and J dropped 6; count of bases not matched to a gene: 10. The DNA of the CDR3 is TGTGCCACCAGTGTGTGGGACAGGGACTTTTTAAACACCATATATTTT. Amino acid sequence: CATSVWDRDFLNTIYF.

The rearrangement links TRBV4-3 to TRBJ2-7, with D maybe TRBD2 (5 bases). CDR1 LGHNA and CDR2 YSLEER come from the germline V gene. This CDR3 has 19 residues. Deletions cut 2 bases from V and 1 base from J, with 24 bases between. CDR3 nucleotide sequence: TGCGCCAGCAGCCAAAAACGAATCCCCGGGATTCCCGAGTCCTACGAGCAGTACTTC. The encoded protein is CASSQKRIPGIPESYEQYF.

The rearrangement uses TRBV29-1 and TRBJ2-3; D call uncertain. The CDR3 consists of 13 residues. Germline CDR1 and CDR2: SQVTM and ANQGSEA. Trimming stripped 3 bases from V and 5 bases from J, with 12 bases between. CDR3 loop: CSVDDQNGDTQYF. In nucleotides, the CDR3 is TGCAGCGTTGATGATCAGAATGGAGATACGCAGTATTTT.

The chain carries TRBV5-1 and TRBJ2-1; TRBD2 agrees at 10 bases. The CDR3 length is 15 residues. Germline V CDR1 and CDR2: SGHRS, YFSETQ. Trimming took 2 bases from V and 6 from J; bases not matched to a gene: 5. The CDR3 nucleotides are TGCGCCAGCAGCTTTGGACTAGCGGCCACCAATGAGCAGTTCTTC. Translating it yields CASSFGLAATNEQFF.

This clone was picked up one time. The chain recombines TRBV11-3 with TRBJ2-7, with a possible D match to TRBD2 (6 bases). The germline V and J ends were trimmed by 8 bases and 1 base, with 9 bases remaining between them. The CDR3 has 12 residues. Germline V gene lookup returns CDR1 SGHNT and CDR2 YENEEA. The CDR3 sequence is CASGGRSYEQYF. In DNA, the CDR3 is TGTGCCAGCGGAGGGAGGTCCTACGAGCAGTACTTC.

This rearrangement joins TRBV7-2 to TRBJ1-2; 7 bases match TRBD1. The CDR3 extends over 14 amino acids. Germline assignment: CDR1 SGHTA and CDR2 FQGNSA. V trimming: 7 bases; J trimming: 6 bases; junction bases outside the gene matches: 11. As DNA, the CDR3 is TGTGCCAGCATCTACCTTAGACAGGGAGATGGCTACACCTTC. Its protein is CASIYLRQGDGYTF.

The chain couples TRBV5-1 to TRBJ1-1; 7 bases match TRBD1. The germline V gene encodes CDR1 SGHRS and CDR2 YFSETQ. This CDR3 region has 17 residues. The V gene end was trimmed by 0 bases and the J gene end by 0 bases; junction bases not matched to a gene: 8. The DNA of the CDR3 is TGCGCCAGCAGCTTGGCCCTTGGGACAGATATGAACACTGAAGCTTTCTTT. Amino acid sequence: CASSLALGTDMNTEAFF.

The CDR3 nucleotides read TGTGCCAGCAGCCAAGATTCGACATCTGAAGCTTTCTTT. Translating gives CASSQDSTSEAFF. The chain is built from TRBV3-1 (or the pseudogene TRBV3-2) and TRBJ1-1; unclear D gene. Trimming stripped 0 bases from V and 6 bases from J, with 8 bases between. This CDR3 is built from 13 residues. Per germline, CDR1 LGHDT and CDR2 YNNKEL (reference sequence).

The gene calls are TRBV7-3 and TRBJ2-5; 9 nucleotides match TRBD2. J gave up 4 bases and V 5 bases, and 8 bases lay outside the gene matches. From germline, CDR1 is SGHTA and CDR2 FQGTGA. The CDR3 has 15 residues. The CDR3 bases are TGTGCCAGCAGCGCGAGCGGGGGGAGAACAGAGACCCAGTACTTC. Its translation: CASSASGGRTETQYF.

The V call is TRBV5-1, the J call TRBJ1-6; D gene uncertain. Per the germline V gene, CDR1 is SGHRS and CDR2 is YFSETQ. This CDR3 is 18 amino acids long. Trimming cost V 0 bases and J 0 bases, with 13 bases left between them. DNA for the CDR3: TGCGCCAGCAGCTTGGTGGGCTCAAGAACCTCCTATAATTCACCCCTCCACTTT. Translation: CASSLVGSRTSYNSPLHF. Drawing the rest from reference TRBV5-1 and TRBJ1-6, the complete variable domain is KAGVTQTPRYLIKTRGQQVTLSCSPISGHRSVSWYQQTPGQGLQFLFEYFSETQRNKGNFPGRFSGRQFSNSRSEMNVSTLELGDSALYLCASSLVGSRTSYNSPLHFGNGTRLTVT.

The CDR3 nucleotides read TGTGCCAGCAGTTCCCGACTAGCGGGGGAACATTCGAGCTCCTACGAGCAGTACTTC. This translates into CASSSRLAGEHSSSYEQYF. The chain has TRBV27 and TRBJ2-7, with TRBD2 matching 12 bases. Looked up from germline, CDR1 is MNHEY and CDR2 is SMNVEV (reference sequence). The CDR3 is 19 amino acids. The V and J ends lost 4 bases and 0 bases, in that order; junction bases with no gene match: 13.

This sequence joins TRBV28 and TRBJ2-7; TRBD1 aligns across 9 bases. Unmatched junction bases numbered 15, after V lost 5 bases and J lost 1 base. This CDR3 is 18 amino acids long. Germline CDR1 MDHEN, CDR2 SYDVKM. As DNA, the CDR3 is TGTGCCAGCAGTGGCCCCGGGACAGGGATGGGCCGATCCTACGAGCAGTACTTC. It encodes CASSGPGTGMGRSYEQYF.